A selection of T cell receptor beta chains follows, all from one sample in a study of blood T cell repertoires in COVID-19. The table came from immunoSEQ multiplex PCR; TCRdb's copy has only in-frame clones and leaves some out. The data show some 300,000 clones, around 88% seen once. Sequenced input: peripheral blood. Receptors were obtained from a woman in her 30s who had recovered from COVID-19. The CDR3 runs from the conserved cysteine through the conserved F or W. A D gene is named only where the DNA matches it firmly. Expanded clones are given a class, and other clones once, few, many or no size at all.

v_call: TRBV10-3
j_call: TRBJ1-1
d_call: TRBD1
clone_size: -
cdr3_nt: TGTGCCATCAGTGTACAGGGGCCGAGGGGTTTGAACACTGAAGCTTTCTTT
cdr3_aa: CAISVQGPRGLNTEAFF

v_call: TRBV7-9
j_call: TRBJ1-2
d_call: -
clone_size: -
cdr3_nt: TGTGCCAGCAGCTTATTGGGCAGCCATGGCTACACCTTC
cdr3_aa: CASSLLGSHGYTF

v_call: TRBV5-4
j_call: TRBJ2-2
d_call: TRBD1
clone_size: -
cdr3_nt: TGTGCCAGCAGACCAGGGACAGGGACGGGGCCGAACACCGGGGAGCTGTTTTTT
cdr3_aa: CASRPGTGTGPNTGELFF

v_call: TRBV5-4
j_call: TRBJ2-5
d_call: TRBD1
clone_size: -
cdr3_nt: TGTGCCAGCAGCCTCCCTACAGGGGAGCAAGAGACCCAGTACTTC
cdr3_aa: CASSLPTGEQETQYF

v_call: TRBV18
j_call: TRBJ2-7
d_call: TRBD1
clone_size: -
cdr3_nt: TGTGCCAGCTCACAGGGACAGGGGTTCTCGGAGCAGTACTTC
cdr3_aa: CASSQGQGFSEQYF

v_call: TRBV24-1
j_call: TRBJ2-3
d_call: -
clone_size: -
cdr3_nt: TGTGCCACCAGTGCCACCGAGGGTGTTTTCACAGATACGCAGTATTTT
cdr3_aa: CATSATEGVFTDTQYF

v_call: TRBV4-1
j_call: TRBJ2-1
d_call: -
clone_size: -
cdr3_nt: TGCGCCAGCAGCCAATCTACTCCGTACAATGAGCAGTTCTTC
cdr3_aa: CASSQSTPYNEQFF

v_call: TRBV3-1/TRBV3-2
j_call: TRBJ2-1
d_call: TRBD1
clone_size: once
cdr3_nt: TGTGCCAGCAGCCCGGGACAGGGCGGCAATGAGCAGTTCTTC
cdr3_aa: CASSPGQGGNEQFF

v_call: TRBV28
j_call: TRBJ2-1
d_call: TRBD2
clone_size: -
cdr3_nt: TGTGCCAGCACCGCGACTAGCGGGGGGGCAAATGAGCAGTTCTTC
cdr3_aa: CASTATSGGANEQFF

v_call: TRBV27
j_call: TRBJ2-2
d_call: TRBD2
clone_size: -
cdr3_nt: TGTGCCAGCAGCCTTAGCGGGGGGCCTTCTCGGGTCACCGGGGAGCTGTTTTTT
cdr3_aa: CASSLSGGPSRVTGELFF

v_call: TRBV28
j_call: TRBJ1-3
d_call: -
clone_size: -
cdr3_nt: TGTGCCAGCAGTAACAGCCCGAGCTCTGGAAACACCATATATTTT
cdr3_aa: CASSNSPSSGNTIYF

v_call: TRBV3-1/TRBV3-2
j_call: TRBJ1-4
d_call: TRBD1
clone_size: -
cdr3_nt: TGTGCCAGCAGCATTCGGGACAGTAGGGAAAAACTGTTTTTT
cdr3_aa: CASSIRDSREKLFF

v_call: TRBV6-5
j_call: TRBJ1-6
d_call: -
clone_size: -
cdr3_nt: TGTGCCAGCAACCCAAGGACACGTTCACCCCTCCACTTT
cdr3_aa: CASNPRTRSPLHF

v_call: TRBV2
j_call: TRBJ2-6
d_call: -
clone_size: -
cdr3_nt: -
cdr3_aa: CASSQTGANVLTFGGNVLTF

v_call: TRBV2
j_call: TRBJ1-2
d_call: -
clone_size: -
cdr3_nt: TGTGCCAGCAGTGAGCAAAACAACGGCTACACCTTC
cdr3_aa: CASSEQNNGYTF

v_call: TRBV3-1/TRBV3-2
j_call: TRBJ2-2
d_call: TRBD2
clone_size: once
cdr3_nt: TGTGCCAGCAGCCAGAGACGGGGGGTCACCGGGGAGCTGTTTTTT
cdr3_aa: CASSQRRGVTGELFF

v_call: TRBV7-9
j_call: TRBJ1-1
d_call: -
clone_size: -
cdr3_nt: TGTGCCAGCAGCGTTAACACGGACAGCGAAGCTTTCTTT
cdr3_aa: CASSVNTDSEAFF

v_call: TRBV5-4
j_call: TRBJ1-1
d_call: -
clone_size: -
cdr3_nt: TGTGCCAGCAGCTTGGACAGCGGTGAAGCTTTCTTT
cdr3_aa: CASSLDSGEAFF

v_call: TRBV7-8
j_call: TRBJ2-7
d_call: TRBD1
clone_size: once
cdr3_nt: TGTGCCAGCAGCACCCGGACAGGCTCCTACGAGCAGTACTTC
cdr3_aa: CASSTRTGSYEQYF

v_call: TRBV9
j_call: TRBJ2-4
d_call: -
clone_size: -
cdr3_nt: TGTGCCAGCAGCGTAGACGCAGGACTAGCCAAAAACATTCAGTACTTC
cdr3_aa: CASSVDAGLAKNIQYF

v_call: TRBV24-1
j_call: TRBJ2-1
d_call: TRBD2
clone_size: -
cdr3_nt: TGTGCCACCAGTGGCACCCAGCGGGGGGCGTATTCCCATTCCAATGAGCAGTTCTTC
cdr3_aa: CATSGTQRGAYSHSNEQFF

v_call: TRBV28
j_call: TRBJ1-2
d_call: -
clone_size: -
cdr3_nt: TGTGCCAGCAGTTTGGGGGGTCTCTATGGCTACACCTTC
cdr3_aa: CASSLGGLYGYTF

v_call: TRBV2
j_call: TRBJ2-1
d_call: -
clone_size: -
cdr3_nt: TGTGCCAGCAGTTCGACAGTGCGAGTCGTTAATGAGCAGTTCTTC
cdr3_aa: CASSSTVRVVNEQFF

v_call: TRBV7-9
j_call: TRBJ2-1
d_call: -
clone_size: -
cdr3_nt: TGTGCCAGCAGCGAGACATTAGGTTACAATGAGCAGTTCTTC
cdr3_aa: CASSETLGYNEQFF

v_call: TRBV19
j_call: TRBJ1-3
d_call: -
clone_size: -
cdr3_nt: TGTGCCAGTAGTATAAACTGGAGCTCTGGAAACACCATATATTTT
cdr3_aa: CASSINWSSGNTIYF

v_call: TRBV19
j_call: TRBJ1-2
d_call: TRBD1
clone_size: -
cdr3_nt: TGTGCCAGTAGTAAGGGACAGGTTAACTATGGCTACACCTTC
cdr3_aa: CASSKGQVNYGYTF

v_call: TRBV9
j_call: TRBJ2-1
d_call: -
clone_size: -
cdr3_nt: TGTGCCAGCAGCCCGAGAGGGGGAGACAATGAGCAGTTCTTC
cdr3_aa: CASSPRGGDNEQFF

v_call: TRBV6-5
j_call: TRBJ2-3
d_call: TRBD2
clone_size: -
cdr3_nt: TGTGCCAGCAGTTACTCTAGCGGGGGGTCCACAGATACGCAGTATTTT
cdr3_aa: CASSYSSGGSTDTQYF

v_call: TRBV19
j_call: TRBJ1-5
d_call: TRBD1
clone_size: once
cdr3_nt: TGTGCCAGTAGGGACAGGGGGCGCAGCTGGAATCAGCCCCAGCATTTT
cdr3_aa: CASRDRGRSWNQPQHF

v_call: TRBV5-6
j_call: TRBJ1-3
d_call: -
clone_size: -
cdr3_nt: TGTGCCAGCAGCTTGGGTCGCCAGTGGTTAAACACCATATATTTT
cdr3_aa: CASSLGRQWLNTIYF

v_call: TRBV6-5
j_call: TRBJ2-2
d_call: -
clone_size: -
cdr3_nt: TGTGCCAGCTCCAGGGCGAACACCGGGGAGCTGTTTTTT
cdr3_aa: CASSRANTGELFF

v_call: TRBV25-1
j_call: TRBJ1-2
d_call: -
clone_size: -
cdr3_nt: TGTGCCAGCAGTGAGTTGGGGGCTGACGGCTACACCTTC
cdr3_aa: CASSELGADGYTF

v_call: TRBV5-5
j_call: TRBJ1-6
d_call: -
clone_size: -
cdr3_nt: TGTGCCAGCTGGGGGGGTGCAGTAGGTTCACCCCTCCACTTT
cdr3_aa: CASWGGAVGSPLHF

v_call: TRBV19
j_call: TRBJ1-2
d_call: -
clone_size: -
cdr3_nt: TGTGCCAGTAAAGGCGGGAGCGGCTATGGCTACACCTTC
cdr3_aa: CASKGGSGYGYTF

v_call: TRBV3-1/TRBV3-2
j_call: TRBJ2-3
d_call: TRBD2
clone_size: few
cdr3_nt: TGTGCCAGCAGCCAGACTAGCGCGGACGATACGCAGTATTTT
cdr3_aa: CASSQTSADDTQYF

v_call: TRBV5-1
j_call: TRBJ1-4
d_call: -
clone_size: -
cdr3_nt: TGCGCCAGCAGCTTGATCCCGGACAGTCCTAATGAAAAACTGTTTTTT
cdr3_aa: CASSLIPDSPNEKLFF

v_call: TRBV6-1
j_call: TRBJ2-5
d_call: TRBD2
clone_size: -
cdr3_nt: TGTGCCAGCAGTGACGGGGGGAGAGAGACCCAGTACTTC
cdr3_aa: CASSDGGRETQYF

v_call: TRBV7-6
j_call: TRBJ2-1
d_call: TRBD1
clone_size: -
cdr3_nt: TGTGCCAGCAGCGAGGACAGGGGCAGGGGTTACAATGAGCAGTTCTTC
cdr3_aa: CASSEDRGRGYNEQFF

v_call: TRBV3-1/TRBV3-2
j_call: TRBJ2-3
d_call: TRBD2
clone_size: few
cdr3_nt: TGTGCCAGCAGCCCTTGGAGCGGGGGGGTCACAGATACGCAGTATTTT
cdr3_aa: CASSPWSGGVTDTQYF

v_call: TRBV19
j_call: TRBJ1-4
d_call: -
clone_size: -
cdr3_nt: TGTGCCAGTAGTATGGGGAGGTATAATGAAAAACTGTTTTTT
cdr3_aa: CASSMGRYNEKLFF

v_call: TRBV2
j_call: TRBJ2-5
d_call: -
clone_size: -
cdr3_nt: TGTGCCAGCAGAACATCCAGGGAGACCCAGTACTTC
cdr3_aa: CASRTSRETQYF

v_call: TRBV9
j_call: TRBJ2-4
d_call: TRBD2
clone_size: -
cdr3_nt: TGTGCCAGCAGCGTAGGGGTGGGGGCTAGCGGGGCTCTAGCCAAAAACATTCAGTACTTC
cdr3_aa: CASSVGVGASGALAKNIQYF

v_call: TRBV3-1/TRBV3-2
j_call: TRBJ2-1
d_call: -
clone_size: -
cdr3_nt: TGTGCCAGCAGCCTTGGACAGTCTTCCTACAATGAGCAGTTCTTC
cdr3_aa: CASSLGQSSYNEQFF